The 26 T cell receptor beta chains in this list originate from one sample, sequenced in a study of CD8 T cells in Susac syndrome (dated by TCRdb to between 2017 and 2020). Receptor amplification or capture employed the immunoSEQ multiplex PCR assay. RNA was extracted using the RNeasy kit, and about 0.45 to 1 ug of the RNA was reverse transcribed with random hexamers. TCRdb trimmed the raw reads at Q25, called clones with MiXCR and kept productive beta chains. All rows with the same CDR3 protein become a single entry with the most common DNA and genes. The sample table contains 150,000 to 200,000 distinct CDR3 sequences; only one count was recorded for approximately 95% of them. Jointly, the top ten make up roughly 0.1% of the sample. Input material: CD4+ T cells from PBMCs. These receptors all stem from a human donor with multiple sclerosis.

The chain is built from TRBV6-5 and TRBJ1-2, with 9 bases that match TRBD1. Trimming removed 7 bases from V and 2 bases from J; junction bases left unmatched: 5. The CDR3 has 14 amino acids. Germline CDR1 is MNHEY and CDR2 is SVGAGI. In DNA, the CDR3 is TGTGCCAGCATGGGACAGGGAGGAAACTATGGCTACACCTTC. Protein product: CASMGQGGNYGYTF.

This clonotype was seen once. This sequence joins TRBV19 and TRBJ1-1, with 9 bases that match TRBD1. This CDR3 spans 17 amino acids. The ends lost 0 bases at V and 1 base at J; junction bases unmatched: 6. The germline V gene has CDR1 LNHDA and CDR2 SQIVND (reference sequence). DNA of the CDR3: TGTGCCAGTAGTATAGAGGGACAGGGTCGGGGGAACACTGAAGCTTTCTTT. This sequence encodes CASSIEGQGRGNTEAFF.

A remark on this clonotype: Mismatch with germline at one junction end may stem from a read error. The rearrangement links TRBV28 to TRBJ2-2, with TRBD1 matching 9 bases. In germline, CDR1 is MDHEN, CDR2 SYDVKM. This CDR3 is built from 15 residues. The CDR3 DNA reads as TGTGCCAGCAGGGCTATGGGACAGGGACTCCGAGAGCTGGTTTTT. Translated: CASRAMGQGLRELVF.

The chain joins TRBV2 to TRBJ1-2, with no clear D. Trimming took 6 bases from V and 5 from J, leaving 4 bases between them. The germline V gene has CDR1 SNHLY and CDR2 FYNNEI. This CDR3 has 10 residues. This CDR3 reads CASRQYGYTF. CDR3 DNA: TGTGCCAGCAGGCAGTATGGCTACACCTTC.

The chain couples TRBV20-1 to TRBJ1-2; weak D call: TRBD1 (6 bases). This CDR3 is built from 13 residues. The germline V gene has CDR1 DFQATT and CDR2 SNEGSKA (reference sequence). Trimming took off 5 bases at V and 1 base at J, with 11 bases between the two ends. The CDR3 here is CSARTANNYGYTF. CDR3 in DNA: TGCAGTGCTCGGACAGCCAATAACTATGGCTACACCTTC.

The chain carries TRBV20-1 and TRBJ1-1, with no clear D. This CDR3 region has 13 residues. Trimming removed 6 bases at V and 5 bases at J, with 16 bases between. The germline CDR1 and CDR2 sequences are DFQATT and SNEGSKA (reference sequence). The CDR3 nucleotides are TGCAGTGCCAACAAAGGACTTCTGACTGAAGCTTTCTTT. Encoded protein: CSANKGLLTEAFF.

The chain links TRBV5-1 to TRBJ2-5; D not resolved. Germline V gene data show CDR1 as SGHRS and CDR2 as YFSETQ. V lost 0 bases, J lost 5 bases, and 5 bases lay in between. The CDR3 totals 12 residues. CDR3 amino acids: CASSLEWETQYF. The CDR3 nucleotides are TGCGCCAGCAGCTTGGAGTGGGAGACCCAGTACTTC.

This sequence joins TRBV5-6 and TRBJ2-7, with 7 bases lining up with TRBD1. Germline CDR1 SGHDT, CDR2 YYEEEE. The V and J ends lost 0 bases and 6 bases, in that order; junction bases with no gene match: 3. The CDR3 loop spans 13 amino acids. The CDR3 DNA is TGTGCCAGCAGCTTGGGGCAGGGGGTCGAGCAGTACTTC. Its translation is CASSLGQGVEQYF.

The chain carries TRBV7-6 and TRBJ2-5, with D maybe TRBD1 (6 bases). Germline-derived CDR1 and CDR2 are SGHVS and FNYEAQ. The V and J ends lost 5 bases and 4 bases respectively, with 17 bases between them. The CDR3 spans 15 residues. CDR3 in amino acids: CASSPPGTGTETQYF. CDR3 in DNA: TGTGCCAGCAGCCCCCCTGGAACAGGGACAGAGACCCAGTACTTC.

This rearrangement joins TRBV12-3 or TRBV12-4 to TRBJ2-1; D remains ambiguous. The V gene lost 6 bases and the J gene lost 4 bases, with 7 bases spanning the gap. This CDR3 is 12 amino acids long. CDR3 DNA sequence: TGTGCCAGCAGCCCCCTTTACAATGAGCAGTTCTTC. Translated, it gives CASSPLYNEQFF.

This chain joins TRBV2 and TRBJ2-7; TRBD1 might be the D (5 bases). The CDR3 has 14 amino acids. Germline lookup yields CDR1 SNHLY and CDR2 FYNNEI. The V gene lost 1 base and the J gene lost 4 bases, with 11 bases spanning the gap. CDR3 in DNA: TGTGCCAGCAGTGAAGGGGGCATACTATACGAGCAGTACTTC. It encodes CASSEGGILYEQYF.

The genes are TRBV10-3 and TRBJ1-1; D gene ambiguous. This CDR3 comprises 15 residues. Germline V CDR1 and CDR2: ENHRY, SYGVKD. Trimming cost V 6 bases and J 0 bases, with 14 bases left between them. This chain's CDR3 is CAIRDKNLVNTEAFF. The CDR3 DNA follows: TGTGCCATCAGGGATAAAAACCTCGTGAACACTGAAGCTTTCTTT.

CDR3 sequence (DNA): TGTGCCAGCAGCGTAGGTCCAGATAACTATGGCTACACCTTC. It encodes CASSVGPDNYGYTF. This chain links TRBV9 with TRBJ1-2; D not resolved. The CDR3 runs to 14 residues. Germline V gene lookup returns CDR1 SGDLS and CDR2 YYNGEE. V dropped 0 bases and J dropped 1 base, with 7 bases sitting between them.

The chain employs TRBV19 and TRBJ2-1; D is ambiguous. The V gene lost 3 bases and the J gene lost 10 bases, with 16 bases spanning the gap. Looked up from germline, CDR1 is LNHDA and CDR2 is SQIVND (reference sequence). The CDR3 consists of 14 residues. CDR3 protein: CASSIHPELKEQFF. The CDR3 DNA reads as TGTGCCAGTAGTATTCATCCGGAGTTGAAGGAGCAGTTCTTC.

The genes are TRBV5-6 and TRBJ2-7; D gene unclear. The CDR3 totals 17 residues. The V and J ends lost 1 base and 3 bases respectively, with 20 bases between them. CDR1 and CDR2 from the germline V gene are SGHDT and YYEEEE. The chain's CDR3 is CASSLFWTQSLLYEQYF. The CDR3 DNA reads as TGTGCCAGCAGCTTGTTTTGGACGCAGAGTCTGCTCTACGAGCAGTACTTC.

The CDR3 is CASSSRNKNNRDTQYF. The CDR3 DNA is TGTGCCAGCAGCTCGCGGAACAAGAACAATCGAGATACGCAGTATTTT. This chain connects TRBV7-9 to TRBJ2-3; D is uncertain. The CDR3 runs 16 residues. The V gene's germline CDR1 is SEHNR and CDR2 FQNEAQ (reference sequence). Between the trimmed V and J ends, which lost 4 bases and 5 bases, there was a span of 19 bases.

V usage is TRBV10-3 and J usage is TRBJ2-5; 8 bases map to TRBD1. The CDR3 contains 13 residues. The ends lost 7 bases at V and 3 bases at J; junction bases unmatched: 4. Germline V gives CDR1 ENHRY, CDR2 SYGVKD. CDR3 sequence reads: CAIKPQGEETQYF. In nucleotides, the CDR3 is TGTGCCATCAAGCCACAGGGGGAAGAGACCCAGTACTTC.

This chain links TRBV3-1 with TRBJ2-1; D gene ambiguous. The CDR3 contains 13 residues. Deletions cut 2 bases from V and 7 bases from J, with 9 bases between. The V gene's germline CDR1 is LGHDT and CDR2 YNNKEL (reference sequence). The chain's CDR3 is CASSQSARNEQFF. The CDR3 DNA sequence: TGTGCCAGCAGCCAATCGGCGAGGAATGAGCAGTTCTTC.

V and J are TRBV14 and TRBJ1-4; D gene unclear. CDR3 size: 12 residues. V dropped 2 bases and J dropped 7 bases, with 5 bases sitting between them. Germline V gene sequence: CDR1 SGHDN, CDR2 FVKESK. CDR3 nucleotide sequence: TGTGCCAGCAGCCAAATGGGTGAAAAACTGTTTTTT. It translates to CASSQMGEKLFF.

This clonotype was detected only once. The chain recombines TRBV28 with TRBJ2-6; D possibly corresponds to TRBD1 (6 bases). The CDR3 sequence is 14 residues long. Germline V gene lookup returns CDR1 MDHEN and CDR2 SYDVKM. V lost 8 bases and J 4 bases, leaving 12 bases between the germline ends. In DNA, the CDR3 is TGTGCCAGCTGGCAGGGGCCAGGGGCCAACGTCCTGACTTTC. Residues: CASWQGPGANVLTF.

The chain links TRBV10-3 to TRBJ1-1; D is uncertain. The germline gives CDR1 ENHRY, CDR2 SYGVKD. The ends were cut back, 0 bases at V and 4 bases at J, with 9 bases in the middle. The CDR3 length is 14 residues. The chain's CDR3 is CAISESLGSTEAFF. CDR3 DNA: TGTGCCATCAGTGAGTCGTTGGGGAGCACTGAAGCTTTCTTT.

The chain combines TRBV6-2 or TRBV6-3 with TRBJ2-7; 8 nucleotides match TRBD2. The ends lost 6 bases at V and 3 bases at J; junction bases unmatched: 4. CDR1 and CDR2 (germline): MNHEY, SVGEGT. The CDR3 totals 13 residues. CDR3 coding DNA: TGTGCCAGCAGCCCCGGGGGGGTCTACGAGCAGTACTTC. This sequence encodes CASSPGGVYEQYF.

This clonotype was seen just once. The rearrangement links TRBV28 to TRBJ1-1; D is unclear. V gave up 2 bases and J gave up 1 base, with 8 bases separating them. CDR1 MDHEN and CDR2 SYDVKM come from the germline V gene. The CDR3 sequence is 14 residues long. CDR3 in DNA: TGTGCCAGCAGTTTAACCTCGGGGAACACTGAAGCTTTCTTT. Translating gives CASSLTSGNTEAFF.

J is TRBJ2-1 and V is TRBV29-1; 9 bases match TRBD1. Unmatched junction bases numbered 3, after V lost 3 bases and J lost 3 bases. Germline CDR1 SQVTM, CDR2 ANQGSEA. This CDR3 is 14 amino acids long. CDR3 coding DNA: TGCAGCGTTGAGTTGGACAGGGGCTACAATGAGCAGTTCTTC. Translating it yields CSVELDRGYNEQFF.

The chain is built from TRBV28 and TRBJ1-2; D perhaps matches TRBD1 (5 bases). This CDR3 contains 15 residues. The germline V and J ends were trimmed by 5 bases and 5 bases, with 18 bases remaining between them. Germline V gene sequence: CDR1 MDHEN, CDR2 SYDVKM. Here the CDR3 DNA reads TGTGCCAGCAGTACCCAGGGCGGGGGTTCATATGGCTACACCTTC. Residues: CASSTQGGGSYGYTF.

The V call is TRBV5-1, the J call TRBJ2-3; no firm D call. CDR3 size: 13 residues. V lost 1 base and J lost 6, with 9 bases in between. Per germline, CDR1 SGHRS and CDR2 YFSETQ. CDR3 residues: CASSLMALDTQYF. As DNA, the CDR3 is TGCGCCAGCAGCTTGATGGCGTTGGATACGCAGTATTTT.